The source of this T cell receptor (beta chain) is a study of shared clonotypes between healthy human individuals. TCRdb's copy holds only in-frame clones and misses some; the assay was immunoSEQ multiplex PCR. The sample has millions of clones, 95% seen once. Donors were healthy HIV-negative adults without recent acute infections or vaccinations. The germline V and J ends were trimmed by 4 bases and 2 bases, with 12 bases remaining between them. Germline-derived CDR1 and CDR2 are ENHRY and SYGVKD. The CDR3 totals 14 residues. Sequenced: naive CD4+ T cells sorted from blood. The subset here: CD45RA+ positively selected. J is TRBJ2-7 and V is TRBV10-3; tentatively, D is TRBD2 (6 bases). This clonotype was obtained from a young man in good health. The DNA for the CDR3 is TGTGCCATCAGTGCTTCGGGACTTACCTACGAGCAGTACTTC. As protein: CAISASGLTYEQYF.